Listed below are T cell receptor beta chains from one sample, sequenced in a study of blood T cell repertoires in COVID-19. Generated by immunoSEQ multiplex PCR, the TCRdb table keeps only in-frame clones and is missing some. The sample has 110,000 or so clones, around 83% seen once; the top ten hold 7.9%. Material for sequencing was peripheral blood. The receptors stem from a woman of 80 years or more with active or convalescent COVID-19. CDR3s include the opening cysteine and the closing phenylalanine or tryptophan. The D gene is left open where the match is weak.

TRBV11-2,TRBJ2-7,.,CASSLVVASRHYEQYF
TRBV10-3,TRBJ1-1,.,CAISGRLNTEAFF
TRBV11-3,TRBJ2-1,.,CASSLIRGEQFF
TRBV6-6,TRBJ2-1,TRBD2,CASTGTSGSEQFF
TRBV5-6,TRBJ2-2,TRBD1,CASSGTQGTGELFF
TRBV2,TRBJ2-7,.,CASSEGLGGLSSYEQYF
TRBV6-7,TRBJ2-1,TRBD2,CASSYSYQGAPGLAGVSSYNEQFF
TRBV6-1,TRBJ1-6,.,CASSERMQSYNSPLHF
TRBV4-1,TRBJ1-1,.,CASSQRRERGTEAFF
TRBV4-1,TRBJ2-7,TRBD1,CASSQDRDRGLEQYF
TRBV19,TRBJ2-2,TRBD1,CASSISGQRNTGELFF
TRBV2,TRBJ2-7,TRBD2,CASEGLAGGYEQYF
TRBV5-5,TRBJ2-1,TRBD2,CASSSLARLANEQFF
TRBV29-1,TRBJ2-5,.,CSVRGWGGIETQYF
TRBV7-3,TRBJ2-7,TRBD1,CASSLARGPYEQYF
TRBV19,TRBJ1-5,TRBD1,CASSRVRTGALQPQHF
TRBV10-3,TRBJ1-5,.,CAISVVVGQPQHF
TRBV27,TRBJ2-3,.,CASSLEPQYF
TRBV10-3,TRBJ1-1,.,CAIRTALNTEAFF
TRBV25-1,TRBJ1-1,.,CASSDAGANTEAFF
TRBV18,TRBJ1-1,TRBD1,CASSPLTGTDGRTEAFF
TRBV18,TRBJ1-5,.,CASSPQGVTQPQHF
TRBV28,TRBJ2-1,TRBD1,CASSPGQLLEQFF
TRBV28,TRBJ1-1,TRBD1,CASRGQGNTEAFF
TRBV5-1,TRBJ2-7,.,CASSLADHSYEQYF
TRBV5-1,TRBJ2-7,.,CASSLNPSVAYEQYF
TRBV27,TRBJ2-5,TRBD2,CASSSRLANSETQYF
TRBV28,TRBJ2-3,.,CASTSSTDTQYF
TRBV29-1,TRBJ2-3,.,CSVVRTGGTTDTQYF
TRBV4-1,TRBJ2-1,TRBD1,CASSHDGTGAIEQFF
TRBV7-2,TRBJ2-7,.,CASSLVRYEQYF
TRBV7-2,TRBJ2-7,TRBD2,CASSLTSGRNEQYF
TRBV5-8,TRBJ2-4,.,CASSLVLAKNIQYF
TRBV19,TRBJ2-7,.,CASSIWGSSGEQYF
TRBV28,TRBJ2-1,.,CASSFTLYLNNEQFF
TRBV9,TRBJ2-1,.,CASSVEVGIKYNEQFF
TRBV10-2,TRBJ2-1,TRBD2,CASSEPSSGTYNEQFF
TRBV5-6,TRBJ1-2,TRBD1,CASSSTGGPGYGYTF
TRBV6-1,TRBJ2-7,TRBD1,CASSEALQGGYEQYF
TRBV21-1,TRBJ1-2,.,CASSSGPGRYYGYTF
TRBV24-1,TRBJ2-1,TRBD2,CATGGSFYNEQFF
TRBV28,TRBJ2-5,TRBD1,CASSSGQLDQYF
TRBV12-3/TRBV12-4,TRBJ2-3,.,CASSFLDTQYF
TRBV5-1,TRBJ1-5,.,CASSREGDKPQHF
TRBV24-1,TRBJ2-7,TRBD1,CATSDSKTGVGDQQYF
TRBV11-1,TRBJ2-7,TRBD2,CASSLATRTSAPFEQYF
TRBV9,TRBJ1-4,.,CASSPLGGFGEKLFF
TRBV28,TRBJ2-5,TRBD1,CASSPWDRQETQYF
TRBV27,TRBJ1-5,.,CASSLYYGIGQPQHF
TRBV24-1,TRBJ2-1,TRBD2,CATSDVAGGRDEQFF
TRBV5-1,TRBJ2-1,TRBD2,CASSSPGLGANEQFF
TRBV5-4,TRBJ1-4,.,CASTDSAAGEKLFF
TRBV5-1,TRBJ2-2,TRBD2,CASSLVGRETGELFF